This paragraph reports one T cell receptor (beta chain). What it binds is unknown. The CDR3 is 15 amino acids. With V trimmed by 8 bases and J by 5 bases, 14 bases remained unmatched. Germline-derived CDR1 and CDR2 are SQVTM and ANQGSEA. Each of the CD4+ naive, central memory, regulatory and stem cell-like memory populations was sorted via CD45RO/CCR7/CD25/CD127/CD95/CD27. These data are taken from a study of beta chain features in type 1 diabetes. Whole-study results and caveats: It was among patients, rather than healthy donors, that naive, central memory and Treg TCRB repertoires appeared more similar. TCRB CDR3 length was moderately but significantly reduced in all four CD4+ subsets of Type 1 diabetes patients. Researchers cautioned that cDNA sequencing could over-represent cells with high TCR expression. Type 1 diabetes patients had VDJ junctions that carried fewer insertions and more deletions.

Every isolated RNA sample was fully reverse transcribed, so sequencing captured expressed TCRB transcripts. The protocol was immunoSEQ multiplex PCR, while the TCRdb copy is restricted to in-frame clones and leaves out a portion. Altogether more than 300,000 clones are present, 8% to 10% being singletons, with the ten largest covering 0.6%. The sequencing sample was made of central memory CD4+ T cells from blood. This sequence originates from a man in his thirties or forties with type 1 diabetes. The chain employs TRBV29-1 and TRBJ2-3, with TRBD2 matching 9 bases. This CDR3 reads CSTPGPSGAIDTQYF. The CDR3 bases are TGCAGCACCCCCGGACCTAGCGGGGCGATAGATACGCAGTATTTT.